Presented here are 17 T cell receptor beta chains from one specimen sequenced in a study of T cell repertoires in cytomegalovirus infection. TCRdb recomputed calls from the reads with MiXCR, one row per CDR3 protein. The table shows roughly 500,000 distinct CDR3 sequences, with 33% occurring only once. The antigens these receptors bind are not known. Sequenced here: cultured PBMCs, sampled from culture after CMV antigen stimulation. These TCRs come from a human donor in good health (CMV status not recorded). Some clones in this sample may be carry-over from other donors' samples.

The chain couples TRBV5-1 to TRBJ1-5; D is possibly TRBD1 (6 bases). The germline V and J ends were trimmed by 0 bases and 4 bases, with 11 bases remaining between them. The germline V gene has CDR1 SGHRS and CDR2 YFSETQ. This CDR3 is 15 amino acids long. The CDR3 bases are TGCGCCAGCAGCTTGGGGGATGACAGGAATCAGCCCCAGCATTTT. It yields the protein CASSLGDDRNQPQHF.

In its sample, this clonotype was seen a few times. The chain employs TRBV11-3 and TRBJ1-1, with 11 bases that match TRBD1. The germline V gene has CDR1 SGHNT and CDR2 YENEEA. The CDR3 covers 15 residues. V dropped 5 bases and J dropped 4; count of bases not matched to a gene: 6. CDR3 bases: TGTGCCAGCAGCGGACAGGGGGCGCGTGTCACTGAAGCTTTCTTT. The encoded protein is CASSGQGARVTEAFF.

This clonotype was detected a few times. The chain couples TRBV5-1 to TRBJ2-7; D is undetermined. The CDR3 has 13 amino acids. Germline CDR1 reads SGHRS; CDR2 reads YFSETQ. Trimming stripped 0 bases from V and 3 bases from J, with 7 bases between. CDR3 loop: CASSLDVYYEQYF. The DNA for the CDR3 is TGCGCCAGCAGCTTGGATGTTTACTACGAGCAGTACTTC. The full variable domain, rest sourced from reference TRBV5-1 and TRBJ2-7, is KAGVTQTPRYLIKTRGQQVTLSCSPISGHRSVSWYQQTPGQGLQFLFEYFSETQRNKGNFPGRFSGRQFSNSRSEMNVSTLELGDSALYLCASSLDVYYEQYFGPGTRLTVT.

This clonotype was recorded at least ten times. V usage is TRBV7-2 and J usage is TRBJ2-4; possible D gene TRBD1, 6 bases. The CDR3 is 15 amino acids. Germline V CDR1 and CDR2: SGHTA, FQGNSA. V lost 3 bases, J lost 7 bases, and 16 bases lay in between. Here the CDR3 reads CASSFRRQAGNIQYF. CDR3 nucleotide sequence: TGTGCCAGCAGCTTTAGACGACAGGCCGGTAACATTCAGTACTTC. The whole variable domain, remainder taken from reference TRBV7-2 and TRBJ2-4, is GAGVSQSPSNKVTEKGKDVELRCDPISGHTALYWYRQSLGQGLEFLIYFQGNSAPDKSGLPSDRFSAERTGGSVSTLTIQRTQQEDSAVYLCASSFRRQAGNIQYFGAGTRLSVL.

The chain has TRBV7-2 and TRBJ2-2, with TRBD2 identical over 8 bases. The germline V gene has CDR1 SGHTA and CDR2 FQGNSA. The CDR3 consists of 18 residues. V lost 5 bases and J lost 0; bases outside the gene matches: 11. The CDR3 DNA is TGTGCCAGCAGCCCCTCGCTGGCGGGAGGCCCGAACACCGGGGAGCTGTTTTTT. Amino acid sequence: CASSPSLAGGPNTGELFF.

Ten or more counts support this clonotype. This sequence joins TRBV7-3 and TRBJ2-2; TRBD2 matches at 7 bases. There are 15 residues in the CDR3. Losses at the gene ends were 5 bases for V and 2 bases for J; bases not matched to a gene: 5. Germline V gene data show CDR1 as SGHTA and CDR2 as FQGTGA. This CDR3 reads CASSERTSNTGELFF. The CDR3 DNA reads TGTGCCAGCAGCGAGCGGACTAGTAACACCGGGGAGCTGTTTTTT.

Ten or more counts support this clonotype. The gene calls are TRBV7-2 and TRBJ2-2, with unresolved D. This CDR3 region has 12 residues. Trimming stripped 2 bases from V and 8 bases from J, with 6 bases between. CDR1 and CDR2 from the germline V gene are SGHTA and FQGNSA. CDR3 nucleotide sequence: TGTGCCAGCAGCTTACGCAGGGGGGAGCTGTTTTTT. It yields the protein CASSLRRGELFF.

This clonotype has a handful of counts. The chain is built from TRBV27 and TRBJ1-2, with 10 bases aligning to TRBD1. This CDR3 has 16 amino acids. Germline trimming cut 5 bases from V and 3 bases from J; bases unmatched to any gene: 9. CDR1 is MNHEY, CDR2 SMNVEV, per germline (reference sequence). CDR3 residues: CASSLTGTGDHYGYTF. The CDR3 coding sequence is TGTGCCAGCAGTCTGACCGGGACAGGGGACCACTATGGCTACACCTTC.

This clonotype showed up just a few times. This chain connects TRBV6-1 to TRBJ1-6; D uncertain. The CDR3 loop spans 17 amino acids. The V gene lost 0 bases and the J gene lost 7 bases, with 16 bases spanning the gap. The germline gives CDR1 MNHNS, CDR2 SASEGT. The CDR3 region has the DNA TGTGCCAGCAGTGAAGCGCCAGTTGGTCTTCGGAATTCACCCCTCCACTTT. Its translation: CASSEAPVGLRNSPLHF.

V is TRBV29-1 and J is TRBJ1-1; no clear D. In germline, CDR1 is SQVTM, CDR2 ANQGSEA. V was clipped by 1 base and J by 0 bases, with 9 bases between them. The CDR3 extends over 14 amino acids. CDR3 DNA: TGCAGCGTTGAAGGGGTCCCCATGAACACTGAAGCTTTCTTT. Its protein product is CSVEGVPMNTEAFF.

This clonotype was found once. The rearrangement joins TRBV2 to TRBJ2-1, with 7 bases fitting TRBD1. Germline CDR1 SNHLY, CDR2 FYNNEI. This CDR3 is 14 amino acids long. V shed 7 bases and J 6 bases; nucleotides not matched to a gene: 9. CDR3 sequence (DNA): TGTGCCAGCAAGACGGGACAGATTATCAATGAGCAGTTCTTC. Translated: CASKTGQIINEQFF.

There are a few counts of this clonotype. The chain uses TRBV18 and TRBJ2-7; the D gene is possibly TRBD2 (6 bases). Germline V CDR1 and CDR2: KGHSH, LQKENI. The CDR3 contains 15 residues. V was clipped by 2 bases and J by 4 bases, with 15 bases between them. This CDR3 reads CASSPVSGVPYEQYV. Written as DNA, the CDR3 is TGTGCCAGCTCACCAGTTTCGGGAGTTCCTTACGAGCAGTACGTC.

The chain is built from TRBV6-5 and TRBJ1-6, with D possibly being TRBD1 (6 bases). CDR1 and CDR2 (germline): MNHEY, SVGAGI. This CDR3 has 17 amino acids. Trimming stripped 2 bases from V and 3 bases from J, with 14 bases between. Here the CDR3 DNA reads TGTGCCAGCAGTTACATGGGGGGCCGGGGCTATAATTCACCCCTCCACTTT. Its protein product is CASSYMGGRGYNSPLHF.

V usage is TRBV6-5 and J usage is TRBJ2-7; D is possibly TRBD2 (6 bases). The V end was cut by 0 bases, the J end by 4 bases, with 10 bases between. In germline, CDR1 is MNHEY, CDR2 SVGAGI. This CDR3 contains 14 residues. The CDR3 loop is CASSYSGLPYEQYV. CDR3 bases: TGTGCCAGCAGTTACTCGGGACTCCCTTACGAGCAGTACGTC.

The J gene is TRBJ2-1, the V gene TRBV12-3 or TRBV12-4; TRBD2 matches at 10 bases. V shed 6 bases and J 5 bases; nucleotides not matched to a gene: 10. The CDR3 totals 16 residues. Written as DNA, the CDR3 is TGTGCCAGCAGCCGAACAGCGGGAGGGCTAGACAATGAGCAGTTCTTC. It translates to CASSRTAGGLDNEQFF.

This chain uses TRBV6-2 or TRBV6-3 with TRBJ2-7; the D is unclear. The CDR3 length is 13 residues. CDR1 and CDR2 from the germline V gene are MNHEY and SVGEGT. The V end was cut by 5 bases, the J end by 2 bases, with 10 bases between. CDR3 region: CASSAVLAYEQYV. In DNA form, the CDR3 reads TGTGCCAGCAGTGCCGTCTTAGCCTACGAGCAGTACGTC.

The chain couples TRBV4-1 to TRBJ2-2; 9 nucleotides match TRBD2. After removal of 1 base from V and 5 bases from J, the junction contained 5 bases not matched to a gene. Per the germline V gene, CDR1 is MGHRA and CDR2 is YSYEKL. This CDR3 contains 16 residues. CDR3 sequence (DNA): TGCGCCAGCAGCCAAGTCCTAGCGGGACGAACCGGGGAGCTGTTTTTT. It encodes CASSQVLAGRTGELFF.